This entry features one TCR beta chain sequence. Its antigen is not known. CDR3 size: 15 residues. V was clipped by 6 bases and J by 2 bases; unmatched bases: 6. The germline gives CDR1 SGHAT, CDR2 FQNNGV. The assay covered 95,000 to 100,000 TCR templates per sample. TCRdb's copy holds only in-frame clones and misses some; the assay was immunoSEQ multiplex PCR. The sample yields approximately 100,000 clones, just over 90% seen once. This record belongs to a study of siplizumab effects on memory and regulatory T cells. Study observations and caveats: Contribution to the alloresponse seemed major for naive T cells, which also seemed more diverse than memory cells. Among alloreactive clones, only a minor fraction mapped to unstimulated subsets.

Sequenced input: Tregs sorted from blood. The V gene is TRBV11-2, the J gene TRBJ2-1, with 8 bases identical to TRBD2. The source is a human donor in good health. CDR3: CASSSFSGTYNEQFF. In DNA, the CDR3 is TGTGCCAGCAGTTCCTTTAGCGGGACCTACAATGAGCAGTTCTTC. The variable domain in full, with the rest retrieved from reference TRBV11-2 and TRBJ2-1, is EAGVAQSPRYKIIEKRQSVAFWCNPISGHATLYWYQQILGQGPKLLIQFQNNGVVDDSQLPKDRFSAERLKGVDSTLKIQPAKLEDSAVYLCASSSFSGTYNEQFFGPGTRLTVL.